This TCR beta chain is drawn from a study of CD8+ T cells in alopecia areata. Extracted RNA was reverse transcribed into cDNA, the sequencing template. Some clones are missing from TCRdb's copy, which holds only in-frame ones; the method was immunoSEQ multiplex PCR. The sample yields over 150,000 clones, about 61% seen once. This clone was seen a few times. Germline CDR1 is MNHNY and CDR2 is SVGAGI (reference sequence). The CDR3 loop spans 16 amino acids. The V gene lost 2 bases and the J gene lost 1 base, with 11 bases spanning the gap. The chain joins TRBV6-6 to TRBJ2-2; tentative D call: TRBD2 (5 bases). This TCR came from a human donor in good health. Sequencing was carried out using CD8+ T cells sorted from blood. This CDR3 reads CASSYPGSENTGELFF. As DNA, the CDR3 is TGTGCCAGCAGTTACCCGGGGTCGGAGAACACCGGGGAGCTGTTTTTT.